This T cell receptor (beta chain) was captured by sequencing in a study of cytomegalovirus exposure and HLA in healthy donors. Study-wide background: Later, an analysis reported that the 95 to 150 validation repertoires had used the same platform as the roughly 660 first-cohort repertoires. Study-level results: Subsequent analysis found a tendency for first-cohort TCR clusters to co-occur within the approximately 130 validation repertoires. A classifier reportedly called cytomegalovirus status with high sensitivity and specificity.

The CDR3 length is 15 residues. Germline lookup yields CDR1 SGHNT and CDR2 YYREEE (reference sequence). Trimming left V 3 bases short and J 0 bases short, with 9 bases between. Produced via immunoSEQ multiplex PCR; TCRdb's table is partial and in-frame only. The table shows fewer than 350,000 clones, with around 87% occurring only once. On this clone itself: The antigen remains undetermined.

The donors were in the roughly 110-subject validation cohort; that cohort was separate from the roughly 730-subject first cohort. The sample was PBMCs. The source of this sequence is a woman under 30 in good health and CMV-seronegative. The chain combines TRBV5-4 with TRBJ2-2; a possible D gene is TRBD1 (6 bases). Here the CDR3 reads CASSYRVANTGELFF. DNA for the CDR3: TGTGCCAGCAGCTACAGGGTCGCGAACACCGGGGAGCTGTTTTTT. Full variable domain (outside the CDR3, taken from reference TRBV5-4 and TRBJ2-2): ETGVTQSPTHLIKTRGQQVTLRCSSQSGHNTVSWYQQALGQGPQFIFQYYREEENGRGNFPPRFSGLQFPNYSSELNVNALELDDSALYLCASSYRVANTGELFFGEGSRLTVL.